This T cell receptor beta chain stems from a study of blood T cell repertoires in COVID-19. Study at large: The study drew acute and convalescent COVID-19 samples from the United States, Italy and Spain. PBMCs, B-cell-depleted T cells, or T cells provided the cDNA or gDNA that made up the material.

Looked up from germline, CDR1 is SGHAT and CDR2 is FQNNGV. This CDR3 comprises 14 residues. V was clipped by 5 bases and J by 11 bases; unmatched bases: 8. Authors' processing steps: Quantification of nucleated cells was approximated via reference gene primer amplification. Profiled with immunoSEQ multiplex PCR; TCRdb holds only in-frame clones, not every one. V and J calls and clone size are those listed in that table; D and trimming were worked out from the DNA. This table has about 270,000 clones, around 86% appearing once. This receptor was obtained from a woman over 75 with COVID-19, enrolled during active disease. V gene TRBV11-2 combines with J gene TRBJ2-5, with 13 bases lining up with TRBD2. The sequenced sample was peripheral blood. DNA for the CDR3: TGTGCCAGCAGCCCGACTAGCGGGGGGCCTGAGCAGTACTTC. This translates into CASSPTSGGPEQYF.